The 8 T cell receptor beta chains below all came from one sample that was sequenced in a study of spatial heterogeneity in lung cancer. Study-wide results and limits: Tumoral mutation counts were tracked by counts of expanded intratumoral alpha and beta TCRs.

Using its own MiXCR run on the 5' RACE reads, TCRdb lists one record per CDR3 protein. Of 20,000 to 25,000 distinct CDR3 sequences in the sample, about a sixth were seen once. Time point reported: sample taken at primary tumor resection. No antigen has been assigned to these receptors. The specimen comprised lung tumor tissue, sampled at surgery. Receptors originate from a female donor with early-stage non-small cell lung cancer.

This clonotype was seen repeatedly, ten times or more. V is TRBV24-1 and J is TRBJ2-2; no definite D call. The V gene lost 9 bases and the J gene lost 0 bases, with 7 bases spanning the gap. The CDR3 has 13 residues. Germline CDR1 reads KGHDR; CDR2 reads SFDVKD. DNA for the CDR3: TGTGCCACCGAGGAGACGAACACCGGGGAGCTGTTTTTT. Translating it yields CATEETNTGELFF.

This clonotype has only a few counts. The rearrangement uses TRBV7-9 and TRBJ2-7; perhaps TRBD2 as D (5 bases). Germline V gene sequence: CDR1 SEHNR, CDR2 FQNEAQ (reference sequence). Between the trimmed V and J ends, which lost 4 bases and 9 bases, there was a span of 16 bases. The CDR3 totals 13 residues. The CDR3 here is CASSYAGASVQYF. CDR3 nucleotides: TGTGCCAGCAGCTATGCGGGCGCGTCGGTGCAGTACTTC.

The table lists this clonotype with many counts. The rearrangement uses TRBV7-9 and TRBJ2-1; 7 nucleotides line up with TRBD2. CDR3 length equals 21 residues. The ends lost 3 bases at V and 1 base at J; junction bases unmatched: 21. In germline, CDR1 is SEHNR, CDR2 FQNEAQ (reference sequence). The CDR3 region has the DNA TGTGCCAGCAGCTTGGGGAACGGCGCCAGGACTAGTCGGGTATCCTACAATGAGCAGTTCTTC. Translated, it gives CASSLGNGARTSRVSYNEQFF.

This clonotype was observed a handful of times. The V gene is TRBV6-5, the J gene TRBJ2-7; 8 positions agree with TRBD1. The CDR3 extends over 17 amino acids. V dropped 0 bases and J dropped 6; count of bases not matched to a gene: 13. From germline, CDR1 is MNHEY and CDR2 SVGAGI. CDR3 protein: CASSYSKGFRGRGEQYF. The CDR3 nucleotides are TGTGCCAGCAGTTACTCGAAAGGTTTCAGGGGGCGAGGCGAGCAGTACTTC.

This clonotype was seen repeatedly, ten times or more. V usage is TRBV2 and J usage is TRBJ2-7; D possibly corresponds to TRBD2 (6 bases). Germline V gene lookup returns CDR1 SNHLY and CDR2 FYNNEI. The CDR3 sequence is 13 residues long. V was pared by 4 bases and J by 0 bases, with 7 bases between. The CDR3 DNA follows: TGTGCCAGCAGTGGGCGGGACTCCTACGAGCAGTACTTC. Its protein product is CASSGRDSYEQYF.

Notes on this clonotype: Because it lacks the conserved phenylalanine or tryptophan at the end, this CDR3 is likely a read error. The gene calls are TRBV27 and TRBJ2-1; no reliable D call. The CDR3 is 17 amino acids. Between the trimmed V and J ends, which lost 2 bases and 9 bases, there was a span of 23 bases. Germline CDR1 is MNHEY and CDR2 is SMNVEV (reference sequence). The CDR3 bases are TGTGCCAGCAGTTTAATTCGAGATGCCCTGTCGGCTGGTGAGCAGTTCTTA. Protein sequence: CASSLIRDALSAGEQFL.

As to this clonotype: This may stem from a read error, because a much larger clone lies one nucleotide away. DNA for the CDR3: TGTGCCAGCAGCCCAACCCCAATGGCTGAGGAGTTCTTC. It yields the protein CASSPTPMAEEFF. The V gene is TRBV27, the J gene TRBJ2-1; no clear D gene. From germline, CDR1 is MNHEY and CDR2 SMNVEV (reference sequence). CDR3 length: 13 residues.

This clonotype was picked up many times. The chain combines TRBV27 with TRBJ2-3; 16 nucleotides align to TRBD2. Germline V gene data show CDR1 as MNHEY and CDR2 as SMNVEV (reference sequence). This CDR3 is 17 amino acids long. Trimming at V came to 5 bases and at J to 3 bases, leaving 5 bases not matched to a gene. The CDR3 coding sequence is TGTGCCAGCAGTCTCGGGACTAGCGGGGGGGCAACAGATACGCAGTATTTT. Encoded protein: CASSLGTSGGATDTQYF.